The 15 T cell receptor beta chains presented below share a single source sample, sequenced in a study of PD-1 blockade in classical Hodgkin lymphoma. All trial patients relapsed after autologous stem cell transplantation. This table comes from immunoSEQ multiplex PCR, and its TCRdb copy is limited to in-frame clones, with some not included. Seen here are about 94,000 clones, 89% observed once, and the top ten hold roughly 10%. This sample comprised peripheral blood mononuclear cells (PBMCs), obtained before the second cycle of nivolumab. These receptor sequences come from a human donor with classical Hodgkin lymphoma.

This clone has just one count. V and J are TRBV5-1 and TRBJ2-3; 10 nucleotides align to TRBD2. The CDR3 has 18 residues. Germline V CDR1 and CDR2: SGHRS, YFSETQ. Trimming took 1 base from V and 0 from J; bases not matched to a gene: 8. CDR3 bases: TGCGCCAGCAGCTTGCGGCTAGCGGGGGCCCCTAGCACAGATACGCAGTATTTT. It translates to CASSLRLAGAPSTDTQYF.

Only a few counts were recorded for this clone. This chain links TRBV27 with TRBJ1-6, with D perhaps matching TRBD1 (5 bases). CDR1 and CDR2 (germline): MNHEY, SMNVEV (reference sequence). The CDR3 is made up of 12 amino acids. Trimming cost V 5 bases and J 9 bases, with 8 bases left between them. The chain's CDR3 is CASSPGPSPLHF. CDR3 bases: TGTGCCAGCAGTCCGGGACCTTCACCCCTCCACTTT.

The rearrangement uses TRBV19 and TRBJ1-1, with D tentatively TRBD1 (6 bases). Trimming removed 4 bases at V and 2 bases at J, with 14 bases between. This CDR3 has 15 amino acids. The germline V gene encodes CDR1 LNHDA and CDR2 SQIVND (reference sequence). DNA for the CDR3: TGTGCCAGTAGTAGAGGACAGCCTTTAAACACTGAAGCTTTCTTT. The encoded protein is CASSRGQPLNTEAFF.

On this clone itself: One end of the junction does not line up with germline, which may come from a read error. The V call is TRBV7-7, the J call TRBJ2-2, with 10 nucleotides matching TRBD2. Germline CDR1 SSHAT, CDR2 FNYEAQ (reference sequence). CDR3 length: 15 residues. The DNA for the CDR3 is TGTGCTAGCAGTCCGGGACTAGCGCTGGCCGGGGAGCTGTTTTTT. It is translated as CASSPGLALAGELFF.

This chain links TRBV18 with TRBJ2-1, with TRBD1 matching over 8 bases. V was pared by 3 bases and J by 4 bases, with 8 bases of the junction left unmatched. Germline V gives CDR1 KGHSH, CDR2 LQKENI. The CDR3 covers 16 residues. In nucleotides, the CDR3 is TGTGCCAGCTCACCGGGACAGGAAAAGGTTTACAATGAGCAGTTCTTC. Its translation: CASSPGQEKVYNEQFF.

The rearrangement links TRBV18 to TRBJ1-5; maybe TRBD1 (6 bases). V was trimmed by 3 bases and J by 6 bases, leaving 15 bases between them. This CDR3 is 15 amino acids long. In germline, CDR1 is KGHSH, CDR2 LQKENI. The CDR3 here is CASSPTGFPPQPQHF. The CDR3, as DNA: TGTGCCAGCTCACCCACAGGGTTTCCCCCTCAGCCCCAGCATTTT.

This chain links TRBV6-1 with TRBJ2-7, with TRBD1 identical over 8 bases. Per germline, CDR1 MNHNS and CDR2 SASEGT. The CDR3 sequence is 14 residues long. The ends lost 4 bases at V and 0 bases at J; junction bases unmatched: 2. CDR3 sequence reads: CASSGTGYSYEQYF. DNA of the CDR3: TGTGCCAGCAGTGGGACAGGGTACTCCTACGAGCAGTACTTC.

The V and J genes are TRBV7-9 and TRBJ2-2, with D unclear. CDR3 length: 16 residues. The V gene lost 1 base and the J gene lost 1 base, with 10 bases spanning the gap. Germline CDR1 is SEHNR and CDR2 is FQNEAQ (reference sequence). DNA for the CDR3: TGTGCCAGCAGCTTAGGGTGGGCGGAGAACACCGGGGAGCTGTTTTTT. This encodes CASSLGWAENTGELFF.

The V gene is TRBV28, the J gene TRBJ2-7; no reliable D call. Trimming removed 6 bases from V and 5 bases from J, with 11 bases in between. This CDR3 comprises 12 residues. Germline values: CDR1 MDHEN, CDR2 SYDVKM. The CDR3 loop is CASRLPRHEQYF. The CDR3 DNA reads TGTGCCAGCAGGCTTCCCCGTCACGAGCAGTACTTC.

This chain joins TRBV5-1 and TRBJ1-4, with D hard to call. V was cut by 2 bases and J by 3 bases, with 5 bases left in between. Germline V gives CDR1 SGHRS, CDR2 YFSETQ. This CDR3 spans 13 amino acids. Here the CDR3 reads CASSFRANEKLFF. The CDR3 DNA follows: TGCGCCAGCAGCTTTCGGGCTAATGAAAAACTGTTTTTT.

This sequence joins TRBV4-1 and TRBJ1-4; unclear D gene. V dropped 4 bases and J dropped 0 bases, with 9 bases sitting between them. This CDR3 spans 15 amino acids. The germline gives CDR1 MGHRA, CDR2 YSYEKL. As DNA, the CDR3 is TGCGCCAGCAGCCGTAGGGAGGCAACTAATGAAAAACTGTTTTTT. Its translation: CASSRREATNEKLFF.

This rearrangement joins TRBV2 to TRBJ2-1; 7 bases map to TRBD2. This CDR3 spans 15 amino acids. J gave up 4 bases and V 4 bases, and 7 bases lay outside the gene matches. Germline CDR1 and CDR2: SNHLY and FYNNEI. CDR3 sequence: CASSGEAGAYNEQFF. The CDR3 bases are TGTGCCAGCAGTGGAGAGGCGGGAGCTTACAATGAGCAGTTCTTC.

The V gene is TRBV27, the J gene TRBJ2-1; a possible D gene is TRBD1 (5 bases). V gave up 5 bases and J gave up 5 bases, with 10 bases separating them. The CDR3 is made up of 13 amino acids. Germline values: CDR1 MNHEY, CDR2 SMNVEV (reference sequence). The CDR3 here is CASSLQGDNEQFF. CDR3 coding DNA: TGTGCCAGCAGTCTCCAAGGGGACAATGAGCAGTTCTTC.

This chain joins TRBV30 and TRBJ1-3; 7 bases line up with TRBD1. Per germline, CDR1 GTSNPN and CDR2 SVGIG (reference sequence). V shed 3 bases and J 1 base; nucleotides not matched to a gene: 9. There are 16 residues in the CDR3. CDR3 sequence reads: CAWRTGHLSSGNTIYF. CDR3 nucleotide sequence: TGTGCCTGGAGGACAGGGCACCTGAGTTCTGGAAACACCATATATTTT.

CDR3 region: CATSRKGSGNTIYF. As DNA, the CDR3 is TGTGCCACCAGCAGAAAAGGCTCTGGAAACACCATATATTTT. The chain joins TRBV15 to TRBJ1-3; D remains unclear. Deletions cut 2 bases from V and 0 bases from J, with 5 bases between. Germline loops: CDR1 LNHNV, CDR2 YYDKDF (reference sequence). This CDR3 spans 14 amino acids.